The source of this T cell receptor beta chain is a study of Ad26.COV2.S vaccination and SARS-CoV-2 variants. Across the study: The Ad26.COV2.S arm of the COV1001 trial was where the donor was placed. Intramuscular Ad26.COV2.S doses were given once or twice, 56 days apart. General study points: Substantial response breadth was reportedly seen for spike-specific CD8+ and CD4+ T cells after vaccination. Measurements of TCR breadth and depth may have given underestimates of the total T cell responses.

Of note for this clone: Its antigen remains unknown.

TCRdb's copy holds only in-frame clones and misses some; the assay was immunoSEQ multiplex PCR. The table records about 680,000 clones, about 90% of them present only once. Documented treatment: approximately 18 received Ad26.COV2.S at low or high dose, single or two shots; 5 received placebo; per-sample allocation not given. Sample collection was performed on day 63 after the first vaccine or placebo injection. Sequencing used peripheral blood, obtained in a trial of Ad26.COV2.S vaccine versus placebo. This TCR was recovered from a person aged 18-60 years who received the Ad26.COV2.S COVID-19 vaccine or a placebo.

The CDR3 coding sequence is TGTGCCACCAGCGAACCGGGCCTAGAAAAACTGTTTTTT. As protein: CATSEPGLEKLFF. The rearrangement joins TRBV15 to TRBJ1-4; unclear D gene. This CDR3 contains 13 residues. Deletions cut 5 bases from V and 8 bases from J, with 12 bases between. Germline V gene sequence: CDR1 LNHNV, CDR2 YYDKDF (reference sequence).